The sequence of this TCR beta chain was determined in a study of blood T cell repertoires in COVID-19. With 3 bases removed from V and 0 bases from J, the gap between germline ends came to 18 bases. CDR3 length equals 17 residues. Germline lookup yields CDR1 SGDLS and CDR2 YYNGEE. Produced via immunoSEQ multiplex PCR; TCRdb's table is partial and in-frame only. This table holds about 220,000 clones, 84% found once. The chain employs TRBV9 and TRBJ2-5; unclear D gene. This receptor was identified in a woman aged 60-75 years who had recovered from COVID-19. The sample consisted of peripheral blood. CDR3 DNA: TGTGCCAGCAGCGCCCCCCGCGGTAAACCGTACCAAGAGACCCAGTACTTC. Amino acid sequence: CASSAPRGKPYQETQYF.